Below, one TCR beta chain is given with its context. The data are from a study of T cell changes during pregnancy in multiple sclerosis. V was cut by 6 bases and J by 2 bases, with 20 bases left in between. This CDR3 has 16 residues. CDR1 is LNHDA, CDR2 SQIVND, per germline (reference sequence). Some clones are missing from TCRdb's copy, which holds only in-frame ones; the method was immunoSEQ multiplex PCR. The profile shows about 40,000 clones, roughly 94% of them singletons. The sequence was collected from a female donor with multiple sclerosis, enrolled in a pregnancy study. The sequenced sample was peripheral blood, obtained in the third trimester of pregnancy. This chain connects TRBV19 to TRBJ2-7, with TRBD1 as a possible D gene (6 bases). CDR3 in amino acids: CASSKSSGTNPYEQYF. The CDR3 DNA follows: TGTGCCAGTAGCAAATCATCCGGGACAAACCCCTACGAGCAGTACTTC. The entire variable domain, with the rest obtained from reference TRBV19 and TRBJ2-7, is as follows: DGGITQSPKYLFRKEGQNVTLSCEQNLNHDAMYWYRQDPGQGLRLIYYSQIVNDFQKGDIAEGYSVSREKKESFPLTVTSAQKNPTAFYLCASSKSSGTNPYEQYFGPGTRLTVT.